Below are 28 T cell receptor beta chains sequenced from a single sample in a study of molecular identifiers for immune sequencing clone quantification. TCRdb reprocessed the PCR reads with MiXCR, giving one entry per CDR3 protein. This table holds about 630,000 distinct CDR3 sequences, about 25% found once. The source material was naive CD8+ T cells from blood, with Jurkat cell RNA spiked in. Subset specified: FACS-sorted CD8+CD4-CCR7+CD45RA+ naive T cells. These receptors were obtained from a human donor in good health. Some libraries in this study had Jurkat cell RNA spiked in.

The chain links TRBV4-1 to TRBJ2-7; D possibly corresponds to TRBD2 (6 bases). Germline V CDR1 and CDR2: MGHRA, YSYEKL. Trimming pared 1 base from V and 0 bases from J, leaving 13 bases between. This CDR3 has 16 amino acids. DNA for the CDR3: TGCGCCAGCAGCCAAGTGGGGAGGACTGCCTCCTACGAGCAGTACTTC. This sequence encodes CASSQVGRTASYEQYF.

The CDR3 DNA sequence: TGTGCCAGCAGCTTACTAGCGGGAACGAACAATGAGCAGTTCTTC. Amino acids: CASSLLAGTNNEQFF. The V gene is TRBV14, the J gene TRBJ2-1; 10 bases fit TRBD2. CDR1 SGHDN and CDR2 FVKESK come from the germline V gene. This CDR3 has 15 amino acids. V lost 5 bases to trimming and J lost 5 bases; unmatched junction nucleotides: 6.

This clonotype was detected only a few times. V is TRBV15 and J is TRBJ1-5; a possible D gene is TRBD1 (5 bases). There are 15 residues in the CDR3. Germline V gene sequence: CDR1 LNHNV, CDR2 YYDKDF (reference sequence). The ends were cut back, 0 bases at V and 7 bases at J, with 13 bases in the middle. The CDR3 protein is CATSRDRGKGQPQHF. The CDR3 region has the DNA TGTGCCACCAGCAGAGATCGTGGGAAGGGGCAGCCCCAGCATTTT.

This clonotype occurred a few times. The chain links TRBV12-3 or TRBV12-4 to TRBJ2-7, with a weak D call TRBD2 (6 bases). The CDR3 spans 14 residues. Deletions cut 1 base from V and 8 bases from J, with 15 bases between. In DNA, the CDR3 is TGTGCCAGCAGTTTAGGGGACTCTTTCGGTAAGCAGTACTTC. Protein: CASSLGDSFGKQYF.

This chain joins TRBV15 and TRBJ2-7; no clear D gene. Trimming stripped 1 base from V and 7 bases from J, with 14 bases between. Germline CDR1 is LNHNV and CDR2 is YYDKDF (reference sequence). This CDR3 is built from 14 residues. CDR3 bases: TGTGCCACCAGCAGAGCAACACAGAGTTATGAGCAGTACTTC. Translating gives CATSRATQSYEQYF.

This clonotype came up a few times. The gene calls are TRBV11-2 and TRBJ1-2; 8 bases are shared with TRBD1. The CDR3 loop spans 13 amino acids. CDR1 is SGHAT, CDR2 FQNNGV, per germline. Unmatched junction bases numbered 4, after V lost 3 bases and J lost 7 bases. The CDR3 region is CASSFMTGAGYTF. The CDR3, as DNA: TGTGCCAGCAGCTTTATGACAGGGGCTGGCTACACCTTC.

DNA for the CDR3: TGCGCCAGCAGCCAAGAGGGGACGAATCCCTACGAGCAGTACTTC. Translation gives CASSQEGTNPYEQYF. The chain employs TRBV4-1 and TRBJ2-7; D may be TRBD1 or TRBD2 (5 bases each). The V and J ends lost 0 bases and 2 bases respectively, with 11 bases between them. Germline CDR1 MGHRA, CDR2 YSYEKL. The CDR3 loop spans 15 amino acids.

CDR3: CASSQERLAADTGELFF. Written as DNA, the CDR3 is TGTGCCAGCAGCCAGGAAAGACTAGCGGCGGACACCGGGGAGCTGTTTTTT. V usage is TRBV3-1 and J usage is TRBJ2-2; the match to TRBD2 covers 9 bases. CDR3 length: 17 residues. V was pared by 3 bases and J by 3 bases, with 8 bases of the junction left unmatched. Per germline, CDR1 LGHDT and CDR2 YNNKEL (reference sequence).

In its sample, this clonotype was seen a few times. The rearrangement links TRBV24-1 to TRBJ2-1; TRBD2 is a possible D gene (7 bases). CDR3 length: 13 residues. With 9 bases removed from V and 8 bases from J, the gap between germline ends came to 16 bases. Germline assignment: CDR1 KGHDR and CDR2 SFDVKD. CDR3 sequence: CATPGGLRDEQFF. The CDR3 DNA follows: TGTGCCACCCCCGGGGGGCTTAGGGATGAGCAGTTCTTC.

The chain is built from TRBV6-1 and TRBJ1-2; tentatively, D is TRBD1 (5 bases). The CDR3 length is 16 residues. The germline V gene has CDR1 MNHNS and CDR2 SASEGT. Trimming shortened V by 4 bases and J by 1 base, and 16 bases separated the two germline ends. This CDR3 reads CASSGRTHLLNYGYTF. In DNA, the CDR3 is TGTGCCAGCAGTGGACGGACACATCTCCTTAACTATGGCTACACCTTC.

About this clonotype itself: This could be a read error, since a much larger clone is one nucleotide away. The CDR3: CASGLSGRYAEAFF. The CDR3 DNA reads as TGTGCCAGCGGTTTGTCAGGGCGGTATGCTGAAGCTTTCTTT. The chain uses TRBV12-3 or TRBV12-4 and TRBJ1-1, with a possible D match to TRBD1 (5 bases). This CDR3 has 14 residues.

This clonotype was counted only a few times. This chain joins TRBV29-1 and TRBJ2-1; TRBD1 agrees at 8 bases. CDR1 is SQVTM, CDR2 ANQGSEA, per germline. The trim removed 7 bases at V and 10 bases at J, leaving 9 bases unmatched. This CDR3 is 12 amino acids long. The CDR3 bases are TGCAGCGCCCGGACAGGGCTGGAGGAGCAGTTCTTC. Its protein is CSARTGLEEQFF.

The CDR3, as DNA: TGCAGCGTAGTGGGAGGTGGACTAGCGGGGGTGTTATTCACCGGGGAGCTGTTTTTT. Amino acid sequence: CSVVGGGLAGVLFTGELFF. The chain uses TRBV29-1 and TRBJ2-2; 13 bases map to TRBD2. After removal of 6 bases from V and 4 bases from J, the junction contained 17 bases not matched to a gene. Germline V CDR1 and CDR2: SQVTM, ANQGSEA. This CDR3 has 19 residues.

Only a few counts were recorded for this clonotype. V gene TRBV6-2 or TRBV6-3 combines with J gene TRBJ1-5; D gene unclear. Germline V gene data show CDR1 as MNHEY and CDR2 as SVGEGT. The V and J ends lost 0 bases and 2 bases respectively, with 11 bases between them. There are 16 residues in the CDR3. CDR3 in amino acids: CASSYSLRDGNQPQHF. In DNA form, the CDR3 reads TGTGCCAGCAGTTACTCGTTGCGGGATGGCAATCAGCCCCAGCATTTT.

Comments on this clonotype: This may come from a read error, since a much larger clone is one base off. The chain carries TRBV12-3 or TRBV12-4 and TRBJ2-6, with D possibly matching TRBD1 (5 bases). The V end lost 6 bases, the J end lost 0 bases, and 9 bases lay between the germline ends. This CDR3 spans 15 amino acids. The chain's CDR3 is CASRQTDSGANVLTF. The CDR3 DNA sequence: TGTGCCAGCAGGCAGACAGACTCTGGGGCCAACGTCCTGACTTTC.

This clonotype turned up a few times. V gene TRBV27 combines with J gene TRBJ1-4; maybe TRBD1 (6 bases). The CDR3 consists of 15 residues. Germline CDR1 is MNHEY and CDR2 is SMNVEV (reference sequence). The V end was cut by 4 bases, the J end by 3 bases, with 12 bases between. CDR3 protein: CASSSRTDPNEKLFF. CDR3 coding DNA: TGTGCCAGCAGTTCCAGGACAGATCCTAATGAAAAACTGTTTTTT.

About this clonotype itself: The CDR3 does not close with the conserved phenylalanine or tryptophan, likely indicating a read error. The CDR3 region is CASSLGQGHNEQFL. The CDR3 DNA reads as TGTGCCAGCAGCTTAGGGCAGGGTCACAATGAGCAGTTCCTC. V usage is TRBV11-2 and J usage is TRBJ2-1; a weak D match, TRBD1 (5 bases). This CDR3 region has 14 residues. The germline CDR1 and CDR2 sequences are SGHAT and FQNNGV. V was pared by 1 base and J by 5 bases, with 9 bases between.

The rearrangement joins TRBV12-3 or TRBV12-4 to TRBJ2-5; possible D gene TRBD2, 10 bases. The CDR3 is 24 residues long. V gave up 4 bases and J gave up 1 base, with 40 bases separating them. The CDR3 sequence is CASSSNNATGGIRLAGDAQETQYF. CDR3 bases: TGTGCCAGCAGTTCGAATAATGCGACAGGGGGAATTCGCCTAGCGGGGGACGCCCAAGAGACCCAGTACTTC.

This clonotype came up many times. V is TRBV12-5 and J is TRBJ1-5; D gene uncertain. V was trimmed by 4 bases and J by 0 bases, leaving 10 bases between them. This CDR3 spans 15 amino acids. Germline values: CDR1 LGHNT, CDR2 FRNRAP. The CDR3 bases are TGTGCTAGTGGTTATGTCCTGGGTAGCAATCAGCCCCAGCATTTT. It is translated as CASGYVLGSNQPQHF.

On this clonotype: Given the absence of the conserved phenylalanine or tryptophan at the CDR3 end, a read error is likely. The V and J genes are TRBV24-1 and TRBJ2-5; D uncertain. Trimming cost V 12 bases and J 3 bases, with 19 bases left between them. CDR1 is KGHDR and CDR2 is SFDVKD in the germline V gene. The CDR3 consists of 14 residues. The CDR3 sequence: CASPPPAREETQYC. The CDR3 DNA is TGTGCCTCCCCCCCCCCCGCAAGGGAAGAGACCCAGTACTGC.

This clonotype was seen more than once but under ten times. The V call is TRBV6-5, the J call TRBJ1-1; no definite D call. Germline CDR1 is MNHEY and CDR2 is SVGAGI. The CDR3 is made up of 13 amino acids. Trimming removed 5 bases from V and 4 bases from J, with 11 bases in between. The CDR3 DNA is TGTGCCAGCAGTGTGACACATGTCACTGAAGCTTTCTTT. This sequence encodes CASSVTHVTEAFF.

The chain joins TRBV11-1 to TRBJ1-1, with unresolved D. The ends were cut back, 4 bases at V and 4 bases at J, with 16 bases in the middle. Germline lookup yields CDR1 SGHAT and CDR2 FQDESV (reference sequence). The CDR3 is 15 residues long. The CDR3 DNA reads TGTGCCAGCAGCTGGACGGCCAACTTGGGCACTGAAGCTTTCTTT. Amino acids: CASSWTANLGTEAFF.

The CDR3 loop reads CASQGLDGGGKNIQYF. The CDR3 DNA reads as TGTGCCAGCCAGGGCCTGGACGGGGGCGGCAAAAACATTCAGTACTTC. This chain joins TRBV11-2 and TRBJ2-4, with D perhaps given as TRBD1 or TRBD2 (6 bases each). CDR3 length: 16 amino acids. The germline CDR1 and CDR2 sequences are SGHAT and FQNNGV. Trimming removed 8 bases from V and 3 bases from J, with 20 bases in between.

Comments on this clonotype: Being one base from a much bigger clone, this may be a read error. CDR3 sequence reads: CATPPTHGVGRAYNEQFF. The CDR3, as DNA: TGTGCCACTCCCCCAACCCACGGAGTAGGGCGGGCCTACAATGAGCAGTTCTTC. The chain joins TRBV24-1 to TRBJ2-1; tentative D call: TRBD2 (5 bases). V lost 10 bases to trimming and J lost 2 bases, with 26 bases between them. This CDR3 is 18 amino acids long. Germline V gene sequence: CDR1 KGHDR, CDR2 SFDVKD.

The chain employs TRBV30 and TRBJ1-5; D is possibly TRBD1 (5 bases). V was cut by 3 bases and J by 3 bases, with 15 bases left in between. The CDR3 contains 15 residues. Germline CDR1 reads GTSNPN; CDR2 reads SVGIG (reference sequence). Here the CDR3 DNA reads TGTGCCTGGAGGGATCGGACAACCAACAATCAGCCCCAGCATTTT. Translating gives CAWRDRTTNNQPQHF.

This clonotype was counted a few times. CDR3 loop: CASSIGLAPYEQYF. CDR3 bases: TGTGCCAGTAGTATAGGACTAGCGCCCTACGAGCAGTACTTC. The chain recombines TRBV19 with TRBJ2-7; 8 bases fit TRBD2. This CDR3 has 14 amino acids. The V gene's germline CDR1 is LNHDA and CDR2 SQIVND (reference sequence). Trimming removed 1 base from V and 2 bases from J; junction bases left unmatched: 1.

The CDR3 is CASQYNGREHNEQFF. CDR3 nucleotide sequence: TGTGCCAGCCAGTATAACGGGCGGGAGCACAATGAGCAGTTCTTC. The chain employs TRBV27 and TRBJ2-1; 7 bases align to TRBD2. Germline V lookup: CDR1 MNHEY, CDR2 SMNVEV (reference sequence). The ends lost 8 bases at V and 5 bases at J; junction bases unmatched: 12. CDR3 length: 15 residues.

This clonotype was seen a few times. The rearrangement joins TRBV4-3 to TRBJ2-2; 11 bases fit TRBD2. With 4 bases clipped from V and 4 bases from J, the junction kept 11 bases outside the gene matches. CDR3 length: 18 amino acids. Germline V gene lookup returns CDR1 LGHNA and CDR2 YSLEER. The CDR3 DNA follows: TGCGCCAGCAGCCTAGGGGTCATAGCGGGAGGGCTCACCGGGGAGCTGTTTTTT. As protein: CASSLGVIAGGLTGELFF.